This T cell receptor beta chain was identified in a study of cytomegalovirus exposure and HLA in healthy donors (TCRdb year 2017). Looking at the study overall: In an earlier analysis of some 550 of the donors, around 300 Gb of sequence data and 120 million or so unique TCR beta sequences from about 190 million T cells were reported. Genome-wide SNP genotypes for about 65% of the 666 donors were used in a later genetic analysis, which treated that subset as a discovery cohort. Across about 380 genotyped donors of the cohort, an average of roughly 250,000 unique TCR beta nucleotide sequences per donor were sequenced, and roughly 18% of those sequences were non-productive. The study used immunosequencing to profile the T cell repertoires of about 670 subjects and linked those repertoires to cytomegalovirus serostatus. The study combined high-throughput TCR immunosequencing, statistical association of individual TCRs with disease status, and machine learning to predict cytomegalovirus infection status. Along with the approximately 620-subject first cohort, a separate validation cohort of 120 different subjects was used. In an earlier analysis of a few hundred of the donors, high-throughput TCR beta sequencing was used to judge whether each TCR beta V gene segment behaved as functional or pseudogenic. About 5 DR-DQ haplotypes were handled as single units for association and clustering, since linkage in the cohort was strong. Both class I and class II loci were covered by HLA typing, at four-digit resolution. A later analysis re-analyzed previously published TCR beta repertoires from roughly 630 donors and added high-resolution HLA genotyping to study TCR occurrence patterns. Every repertoire in the discovery cohort had been generated on one and the same sequencing platform. Of the 300 to 500 genotyped donors, over 80% were placed in the genetic ancestry cluster associated with self-reported Caucasian donors. Typing coverage differed by locus: A, B, C, DRB1 and DQB1 were typed in about 620-630 donors, DQA1 in 500 to 550, DPA1 in 606, and DPB1 in 400 to 490. The aim of the study was to test whether cataloging public T cell receptors could identify signatures of past pathogen exposure. About 300 gigabases of sequencing data and 80 million or so unique TCR sequences were included in an early release covering 550 to 800 HLA-typed donors. The later analysis used no new phenotypic data to find candidate immune exposures, relying instead on TCR beta sequences and their occurrence across donors. Alongside the repertoire data, information on donor age, sex, ethnicity and CMV serostatus was compiled.

The cohort consisted of hundreds of healthy bone marrow donors. Cohort members were all nominally healthy when sampled, although unrecorded immune exposures were likely present. The donor was CMV seropositive and belonged to the group of more than 250 seropositive cohort members. Each donor provided a peripheral blood sample, and peripheral blood mononuclear cells were used for TCR beta sequencing. The Qiagen DNeasy Blood Extraction Kit was used to extract genomic DNA from the blood cell samples. The protocol used for the library was the immunoSEQ multiplex PCR assay. A mixture of 60 forward primers for TCR Vbeta segments and 13 reverse primers for TCR Jbeta segments was used in the multiplex PCR. The CDR3 region of rearranged TCR beta genes was amplified from genomic DNA with a multiplex PCR assay. The Illumina HiSeq System was used to sequence the amplified TCR beta libraries as 87-base-pair reads. The study's processing was this. In a later analysis, around 80 million unique TCR beta chains were counted across the roughly 610 repertoires, and around 11 million of these chains were shared by at least two donors. A nearest-neighbor algorithm error-corrected the raw reads and collapsed the reads into unique sequences, merging closely related sequences to remove PCR and sequencing errors. V, D and J gene segments were assigned by aligning CDR3 sequences to IMGT reference sequences. Each retained sequence needed at least a six-nucleotide match to both a V gene segment and a J gene segment. A rearrangement was called productive if the CDR3 had no stop codons and remained in frame with V and J, and every other rearrangement was called non-productive. CDR3 was defined according to IMGT convention as the region running from the second conserved V-encoded cysteine to the conserved J-encoded phenylalanine. Sequences without an unambiguous match to a single V gene segment were excluded from the earlier analysis of a few hundred of the donors. In an earlier analysis of around 590 of the donors, a V segment was called functional when productive rearrangements were above 56.7%, and segregating when the standard deviation between donors exceeded 5%. A statistical classification framework was built for diagnosing cytomegalovirus status from the catalog of TCR beta chain sequences. V and J gene assignment, in a later analysis, came from comparing TCR nucleotide sequences with IMGT/GENE-DB human TR gene sequences. In a later analysis, CDR3 sequences and most-parsimonious VDJ recombination scenarios were assigned using the TCRdist pipeline. A later analysis defined each TCR beta chain by its CDR3 amino acid sequence plus V-gene family, and excluded reads lacking a unique V-gene family. To address suspected cross-contamination and a sequencing artifact, a later analysis removed several hundred highly shared, low-generation-probability nucleotide sequences. In a later analysis, a clonal expansion index was calculated for each public chain from normalized within-repertoire ranks of inferred template counts. In a later analysis, generation probabilities were computed using a VDJ recombination model fitted to out-of-frame rearrangements, and the results were checked against IGoR. A later analysis scored TCR-TCR, TCR-HLA and TCR-CMV co-occurrence with hypergeometric tests, applying a repertoire-size bias correction to TCR pairs. False discovery rates were estimated in a later analysis by permuting HLA or CMV assignments 20 times. In a later analysis, co-occurring TCRs were grouped using DBSCAN, with TCRdist sequence similarity added in when clustering inside HLA-allele-positive subsets. Repertoires with fewer than 30,000 or more than 120,000 public chains were left out of co-occurrence clustering, as were roughly five repertoires with anomalous nucleotide sharing. What TCRdb holds here is the immuneACCESS table cut down to in-frame rearrangements. Part of the clones is not present; checked against another copy, under half of the missing clones reflect an unresolved V gene, and the others are unexplained. V, J and clone size reflect that table, while D and trimming were determined from the DNA. The sample has 75,000 to 100,000 clones on record, about 83% of them singletons. 16% of the sample belongs to the ten largest clones.

As concerns this clone: Its antigen is unknown. No base quality information exists; no much larger clone differs at one position.

What the study reported, not specific to this receptor: Cytomegalovirus status was reported to be diagnosed by the classifier with high specificity and sensitivity in both the original and validation cohorts. In this cohort, only TCR beta chains were sequenced, and detectable features were limited by the absence of alpha or paired-chain data. Correlated functional status among segregating V segments might be attributable to linkage disequilibrium, but an unknown experimental factor could not be ruled out. A few of the identified cytomegalovirus-associated TCR beta chains were confirmed in vitro to be specific for cytomegalovirus antigens. A later genetic analysis reported fewer N-insertions in productive TCRs among donors in an Asian-associated ancestry cluster than the roughly 650-donor mean. Compared with equally common non-associated chains, HLA-associated TCR beta chains in a later analysis were more clonally expanded and had lower generation probabilities. Because HLA typing was unavailable for some donors at each locus, only the typed subset was used in association tests. Because counts were too low, more than 15 rarely observed V segments, including chromosome 9 orphons, were left out of the earlier analysis of 500 to 650 of the donors. Strong co-occurrence of HLA alleles, especially DR and DQ, made assigning TCR associations to individual alleles difficult. Across donors, most TCR sequences were observed very rarely, whereas some public TCRs were present in many individuals. Because the 87-base-pair reads could not distinguish some IMGT-functional V segments, including TRBV6-2 and TRBV6-3, those segments were excluded. According to a later analysis, most CMV-associated TCR beta chains appeared to be HLA-restricted, and the HLA associations seemed to be driven largely by CMV exposure. A group of highly shared sequence variants was considered likely to be a technical artifact of the sequencing pipeline. A later analysis reported that several top co-occurrence clusters appeared linked to parvovirus B19, influenza, CMV and Epstein-Barr virus. In an earlier analysis of 587 of the donors, most TCR beta V segments appeared in productive rearrangements about 87% or about 30% of the time, broadly matching IMGT annotations. A later genetic analysis associated a missense DCLRE1C variant with V-gene and J-gene trimming of TCR beta chains, and an independent cohort replicated the association. In the study, roughly 160 TCR beta chains were listed as associated with cytomegalovirus. CMV serostatus was the only immune exposure information available for the cohort. A further reported finding was that TCR beta sequences accurately predicted the HLA-A and HLA-B alleles for most subjects in the first cohort. The authors suggested that the approach could potentially be extended to other disease states and immunological phenotypes. Roughly uniform sequencing depth across donors was assumed in presence/absence analyses, although this assumption may not hold. A later analysis found that TCR association rates varied across HLA loci, with DRB1 alleles showing the most associated TCRs and HLA-C alleles the fewest. Specific HLA alleles were associated with some 15,000 TCR beta sequences at a false discovery rate of 0.05 in a later analysis.

Via the germline V gene (reference sequence), CDR1 is LNHNV and CDR2 YYDKDF. Ends trimmed: V by 5 bases, J by 3 bases; bases unmatched to a gene: 3. Reading from cysteine to phenylalanine, the CDR3 counts 13 amino acids. CDR3 DNA is the only sequence kept; it has 39 bases, read in frame from the first base. This clonotype originated in a man aged 55-75 years in good health and CMV-seropositive. Sequencing was performed on PBMCs. The sequence is built from TRBV15 and TRBJ1-2, and TRBD1 aligns with 7 junction nucleotides. CDR3 sequence: CATSFDRDYGYTF. Here is the DNA: TGTGCCACCAGCTTTGACAGGGACTATGGCTACACCTTC.